Each of the 30 T cell receptor beta chains below was sequenced from the same sample in a study of OX40 agonist ivuxolimab in advanced cancers. Preparation of the library involved the immunoSEQ multiplex PCR assay. TCRdb provides this immuneACCESS table in a form limited to in-frame rearrangements. Some clones are lacking; in checked studies, under half of them reflect an unresolved V gene, and why the rest are absent is not known. This sample lists about 58,000 clones; around 84% were detected once. The top ten hold around 1% of the sample. The specimen comprised CD4+ or CD8+ T cells sorted from blood, sampled in a trial of the OX40 agonist ivuxolimab. The receptors shown here come from an adult with an advanced solid tumor such as melanoma, head and neck, liver or kidney cancer.

In its sample, this clone was seen once. V usage is TRBV11-2 and J usage is TRBJ1-5; D uncertain. Between the trimmed V and J ends, which lost 3 bases and 1 base, there was a span of 10 bases. Germline V gene data show CDR1 as SGHAT and CDR2 as FQNNGV. The CDR3 sequence is 15 residues long. CDR3 DNA: TGTGCCAGCAGCTTTTCTGGGGTGAGCAATCAGCCCCAGCATTTT. Translated: CASSFSGVSNQPQHF.

This clone is a singleton in its sample. The rearrangement joins TRBV9 to TRBJ1-3; 9 bases map to TRBD1. Unmatched junction bases numbered 17, after V lost 4 bases and J lost 0 bases. The germline V gene encodes CDR1 SGDLS and CDR2 YYNGEE. This CDR3 has 20 residues. Here the CDR3 reads CASSLHSGQGSSSSGNTIYF. The DNA for the CDR3 is TGTGCCAGCAGCCTACACTCGGGACAGGGAAGCTCCAGCTCTGGAAACACCATATATTTT.

The V gene is TRBV6-5, the J gene TRBJ1-1, with D uncertain. This CDR3 has 14 amino acids. Germline assignment: CDR1 MNHEY and CDR2 SVGAGI. Trimming took 5 bases from V and 1 from J, leaving 11 bases between them. The CDR3 here is CASSKTRQNTEAFF. For the CDR3, the DNA is TGTGCCAGCAGTAAGACACGGCAGAACACTGAAGCTTTCTTT.

The chain carries TRBV18 and TRBJ1-6; tentative D call: TRBD1 (5 bases). The CDR3 loop spans 13 amino acids. V shed 2 bases and J shed 10 bases, with 9 bases lying between them. The germline gives CDR1 KGHSH, CDR2 LQKENI. The CDR3 is CASSPGDGSPLHF. CDR3 sequence (DNA): TGTGCCAGCTCACCAGGGGACGGGTCACCCCTCCACTTT.

The chain couples TRBV2 to TRBJ1-1; possible D gene TRBD1, 5 bases. The CDR3 is made up of 14 amino acids. V dropped 7 bases and J dropped 0 bases, with 12 bases sitting between them. Germline V lookup: CDR1 SNHLY, CDR2 FYNNEI. The CDR3 spells CASTEGSLNTEAFF. The CDR3 region has the DNA TGTGCCAGCACCGAGGGGTCCTTGAACACTGAAGCTTTCTTT.

This clone has only one observation. The V gene is TRBV10-1, the J gene TRBJ2-1, with 7 bases identical to TRBD1. CDR1 is WNHNN and CDR2 is SYGVQD in the germline V gene (reference sequence). The V segment lost 5 bases and the J segment 7 bases; nucleotides outside the gene matches: 11. This CDR3 has 15 amino acids. DNA of the CDR3: TGCGCCAGCAGTCCAGGGGGACATTCTAGGAATGAGCAGTTCTTC. Encoded protein: CASSPGGHSRNEQFF.

This clone is a singleton in its sample. The chain uses TRBV6-5 and TRBJ2-3; TRBD2 aligns across 8 bases. Germline CDR1 is MNHEY and CDR2 is SVGAGI. The CDR3 runs 15 residues. J lost 5 bases, V lost 6 bases, and 10 bases had no gene match. CDR3 residues: CASSILPGRGDTQYF. The CDR3 coding sequence is TGTGCCAGCAGCATACTTCCCGGGAGGGGAGATACGCAGTATTTT.

The gene calls are TRBV7-2 and TRBJ1-2, with D perhaps TRBD1 (6 bases). From germline, CDR1 is SGHTA and CDR2 FQGNSA. The CDR3 contains 16 residues. V lost 5 bases, J lost 4 bases, and 20 bases lay in between. CDR3 residues: CASSAGGTPRSYGYTF. CDR3 bases: TGTGCCAGCAGCGCCGGTGGGACACCCCGGAGCTATGGCTACACCTTC.

Notes on this clone: The sample carries other DNA sequences with the same CDR3. This chain links TRBV2 with TRBJ2-3; 7 bases line up with TRBD1. Germline V gene data show CDR1 as SNHLY and CDR2 as FYNNEI. The trim removed 4 bases at V and 3 bases at J, leaving 1 base unmatched. There are 13 residues in the CDR3. This chain's CDR3 is CASSGQGTDTQYF. The CDR3 nucleotides are TGTGCCAGCAGTGGACAGGGAACAGATACGCAGTATTTT.

This chain uses TRBV5-4 with TRBJ2-7; TRBD1 matches 9 bases. This CDR3 has 15 residues. The V gene's germline CDR1 is SGHNT and CDR2 YYREEE (reference sequence). After removal of 5 bases from V and 2 bases from J, the junction contained 8 bases not matched to a gene. Here the CDR3 reads CASSHSGTGTYEQYF. CDR3 bases: TGTGCCAGCAGTCACTCCGGGACAGGGACCTACGAGCAGTACTTC.

This sequence joins TRBV10-2 and TRBJ2-2; 7 bases agree with TRBD2. CDR1 is WSHSY, CDR2 SAAADI, per germline. Germline trimming cut 6 bases from V and 3 bases from J; bases unmatched to any gene: 7. The CDR3 is made up of 15 amino acids. The CDR3 here is CASSSAAGHTGELFF. In DNA, the CDR3 is TGCGCCAGCAGCTCGGCAGCGGGGCACACCGGGGAGCTGTTTTTT.

The chain is built from TRBV6-1 and TRBJ1-1; D is ambiguous. Germline CDR1 MNHNS, CDR2 SASEGT. CDR3 length: 12 residues. Trimming cost V 0 bases and J 4 bases, with 3 bases left between them. The CDR3 region is CASSEATTEAFF. DNA for the CDR3: TGTGCCAGCAGTGAAGCGACCACTGAAGCTTTCTTT.

V and J are TRBV5-6 and TRBJ2-5; TRBD1 matches 9 bases. Trimming took 4 bases from V and 11 from J; bases not matched to a gene: 9. Germline V gives CDR1 SGHDT, CDR2 YYEEEE. This CDR3 region has 13 residues. The CDR3 loop is CASSGGTGQNQYF. The DNA for the CDR3 is TGTGCCAGCAGCGGGGGGACAGGGCAGAATCAGTACTTC.

The chain recombines TRBV7-2 with TRBJ1-2; the D is unclear. The CDR3 is 15 residues long. The germline CDR1 and CDR2 sequences are SGHTA and FQGNSA. Trimming stripped 3 bases from V and 0 bases from J, with 11 bases between. The CDR3 spells CASSLTTLTNYGYTF. The CDR3 DNA follows: TGTGCCAGCAGCTTGACGACACTCACTAACTATGGCTACACCTTC.

This clone has just a few counts. This rearrangement joins TRBV10-3 to TRBJ1-5; 7 bases match TRBD1. CDR3 length: 14 amino acids. Trimming removed 3 bases from V and 7 bases from J; junction bases left unmatched: 6. Per germline, CDR1 ENHRY and CDR2 SYGVKD. DNA for the CDR3: TGTGCCATCAGTGAAAGAGGGGGCAGGCAGCCCCAGCATTTT. The encoded protein is CAISERGGRQPQHF.

The chain employs TRBV5-4 and TRBJ2-1, with 8 bases that match TRBD1. The V and J ends lost 2 bases and 9 bases, in that order; junction bases with no gene match: 10. The CDR3 length is 15 residues. Germline loops: CDR1 SGHNT, CDR2 YYREEE (reference sequence). CDR3 DNA sequence: TGTGCCAGCAGCTTATTCCGGACAGGGCAGGGTGAGCAGTTCTTC. This encodes CASSLFRTGQGEQFF.

This clone was observed once. The rearrangement joins TRBV7-3 to TRBJ2-1; 8 bases line up with TRBD1. Germline V gives CDR1 SGHTA, CDR2 FQGTGA. After removal of 2 bases from V and 15 bases from J, the junction contained 12 bases not matched to a gene. The CDR3 totals 14 residues. The CDR3 bases are TGTGCCAGCAGCTTATACGCAGGGGGCATGGTTCTGTTCTTC. Protein product: CASSLYAGGMVLFF.

CDR3 DNA: TGTGCCAGCAGTGTCCGGGCCGCGGATAATTCACCCCTCCACTTT. It codes for CASSVRAADNSPLHF. V usage is TRBV6-4 and J usage is TRBJ1-6; D is unresolved. Germline CDR1 and CDR2: MRHNA and SNTAGT. The ends were cut back, 4 bases at V and 5 bases at J, with 12 bases in the middle. The CDR3 has 15 amino acids.

This clone was counted a single time. The V and J genes are TRBV30 and TRBJ1-1; 7 bases map to TRBD1. Per germline, CDR1 GTSNPN and CDR2 SVGIG (reference sequence). Unmatched junction bases numbered 4, after V lost 0 bases and J lost 6 bases. CDR3 size: 13 residues. The CDR3 DNA reads TGTGCCTGGAGTGTACAGGGGTTACCTGAAGCTTTCTTT. It is translated as CAWSVQGLPEAFF.

Only one count was recorded for this clone. The chain recombines TRBV5-1 with TRBJ2-1, with 8 bases that match TRBD1. Per the germline V gene, CDR1 is SGHRS and CDR2 is YFSETQ. The CDR3 is made up of 16 amino acids. J was trimmed by 5 bases and V by 7 bases; bases with no gene match: 14. The DNA of the CDR3 is TGCGCCAGCGGAACGGGGGTGGTCAGGGGGCACAATGAGCAGTTCTTC. Translation gives CASGTGVVRGHNEQFF.

This clone has just a few counts. The gene calls are TRBV5-4 and TRBJ2-1; 11 bases fit TRBD2. Germline V gene sequence: CDR1 SGHNT, CDR2 YYREEE (reference sequence). CDR3 size: 17 residues. V was pared by 4 bases and J by 9 bases, with 15 bases of the junction left unmatched. CDR3 protein: CASSRGGSGGARGEQFF. The CDR3 DNA reads TGTGCCAGCAGCCGGGGCGGTAGCGGGGGGGCCAGGGGTGAGCAGTTCTTC.

CDR3 bases: TGTGCCAGCAGCCCGAGACCGACAGGGATGAACACTGAAGCTTTCTTT. The encoded protein is CASSPRPTGMNTEAFF. V gene TRBV5-6 combines with J gene TRBJ1-1; 7 nucleotides align to TRBD1. This CDR3 comprises 16 residues. Germline V lookup: CDR1 SGHDT, CDR2 YYEEEE. Unmatched junction bases numbered 9, after V lost 4 bases and J lost 0 bases.

This clone turned up a few times. The CDR3 loop reads CASSLPLGAPGDTQYF. CDR3 DNA sequence: TGTGCCAGCAGCCTCCCCCTGGGGGCACCGGGAGATACGCAGTATTTT. The rearrangement uses TRBV9 and TRBJ2-3, with a weak D call TRBD1 (6 bases). The germline CDR1 and CDR2 sequences are SGDLS and YYNGEE. This CDR3 spans 16 amino acids. Trimming shortened V by 4 bases and J by 5 bases, and 20 bases separated the two germline ends.

CDR3 nucleotides: TGTGCCAGTAGTATTCCCCGGGGTAAGGGCTACAATGAGCAGTTCTTC. This encodes CASSIPRGKGYNEQFF. V gene TRBV19 combines with J gene TRBJ2-1; TRBD2 is a possible D gene (5 bases). CDR3 length: 16 residues. Germline CDR1 is LNHDA and CDR2 is SQIVND (reference sequence). Trimming shortened V by 3 bases and J by 3 bases, and 15 bases separated the two germline ends.

The rearrangement uses TRBV7-9 and TRBJ2-3; TRBD2 matches 8 bases. Germline V CDR1 and CDR2: SEHNR, FQNEAQ (reference sequence). J was trimmed by 0 bases and V by 4 bases; bases with no gene match: 3. The CDR3 has 15 amino acids. The CDR3 DNA reads TGTGCCAGCAGCTGGATAGCGGGGAGCACAGATACGCAGTATTTT. This sequence encodes CASSWIAGSTDTQYF.

The rearrangement joins TRBV10-1 to TRBJ2-5, with 9 positions matching TRBD1. Per germline, CDR1 WNHNN and CDR2 SYGVQD (reference sequence). The CDR3 sequence is 18 residues long. The junction had 19 bases not matched to a gene; V was cut back by 6 bases and J by 5 bases. CDR3 region: CASSPGTGRTSGTETQYF. CDR3 sequence (DNA): TGCGCCAGCAGCCCCGGGACAGGGAGGACCTCGGGGACTGAGACCCAGTACTTC.

This clone occurred a few times. The V gene is TRBV9, the J gene TRBJ1-1, with TRBD1 as a possible D gene (5 bases). The CDR3 length is 14 residues. Germline CDR1 is SGDLS and CDR2 is YYNGEE. Trimming removed 4 bases at V and 5 bases at J, with 15 bases between. CDR3 nucleotide sequence: TGTGCCAGCAGCCCCCTAAGGGGTACGACTGAAGCTTTCTTT. Protein sequence: CASSPLRGTTEAFF.

This chain connects TRBV7-2 to TRBJ1-2; 8 nucleotides match TRBD1. Germline V gene data show CDR1 as SGHTA and CDR2 as FQGNSA. The CDR3 length is 15 residues. Trimming cost V 1 base and J 4 bases; bases outside gene matches: 5. The CDR3 spells CASSLDDRGLYGYTF. In nucleotides, the CDR3 is TGTGCCAGCAGCTTAGACGACAGGGGTCTCTATGGCTACACCTTC.

This clone is a singleton in its sample. CDR3 loop: CASSQDWDSANSPLHF. The CDR3 nucleotides are TGTGCCAGCAGCCAAGATTGGGACAGCGCTAATTCACCCCTCCACTTT. V and J are TRBV14 and TRBJ1-6; 7 bases line up with TRBD1. V lost 0 bases, J lost 6 bases, and 5 bases stayed unmatched. The length of the CDR3 is 16 residues. The germline V gene encodes CDR1 SGHDN and CDR2 FVKESK.

The J gene is TRBJ1-1, the V gene TRBV18; D might be TRBD1 (5 bases). Trimming took 2 bases from V and 0 from J, leaving 13 bases between them. Germline assignment: CDR1 KGHSH and CDR2 LQKENI. The CDR3 has 16 amino acids. In DNA, the CDR3 is TGTGCCAGCTCACCAGGGCAGGGCCGGATGAACACTGAAGCTTTCTTT. It translates to CASSPGQGRMNTEAFF.